The entry below gives a single T cell receptor beta chain sequence along with its context. This table comes from immunoSEQ multiplex PCR, and its TCRdb copy is limited to in-frame clones, with some not included. The sample holds around 50,000 clones; roughly 92% are singletons and the top ten take roughly 3.9%. The data belong to a study of technical replicates of blood from several donors. The sequenced material came from PBMCs. The receptor comes from a human donor in good health. Some clones in this sample may be carry-over from other donors' samples.

The CDR3 spells CASSLGQGGSPLHF. The DNA for the CDR3 is TGTGCCAGCAGCCTCGGACAGGGAGGTTCACCCCTCCACTTT. This chain joins TRBV7-8 and TRBJ1-6, with TRBD1 matching 8 bases. The CDR3 totals 14 residues. V lost 5 bases, J lost 9 bases, and 6 bases stayed unmatched. Germline V gene data show CDR1 as SGHVS and CDR2 as FQNEAQ.